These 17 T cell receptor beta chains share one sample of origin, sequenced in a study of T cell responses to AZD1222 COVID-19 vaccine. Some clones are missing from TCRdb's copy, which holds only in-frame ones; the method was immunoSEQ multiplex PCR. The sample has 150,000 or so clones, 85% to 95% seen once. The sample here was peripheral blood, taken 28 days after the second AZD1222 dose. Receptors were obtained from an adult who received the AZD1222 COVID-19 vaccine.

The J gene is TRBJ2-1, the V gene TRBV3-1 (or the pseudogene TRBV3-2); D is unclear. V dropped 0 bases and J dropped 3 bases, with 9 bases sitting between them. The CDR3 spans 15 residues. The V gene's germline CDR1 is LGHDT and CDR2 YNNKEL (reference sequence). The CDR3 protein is CASSQDLTYYNEQFF. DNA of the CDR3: TGTGCCAGCAGCCAAGATCTAACTTACTACAATGAGCAGTTCTTC.

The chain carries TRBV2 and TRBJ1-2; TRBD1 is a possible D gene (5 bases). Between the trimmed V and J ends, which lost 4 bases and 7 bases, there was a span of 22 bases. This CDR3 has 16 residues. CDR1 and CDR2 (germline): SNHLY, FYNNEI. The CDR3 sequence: CASSVEPPGGEGGYTF. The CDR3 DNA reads TGTGCCAGCAGTGTTGAACCGCCCGGGGGAGAAGGTGGCTACACCTTC.

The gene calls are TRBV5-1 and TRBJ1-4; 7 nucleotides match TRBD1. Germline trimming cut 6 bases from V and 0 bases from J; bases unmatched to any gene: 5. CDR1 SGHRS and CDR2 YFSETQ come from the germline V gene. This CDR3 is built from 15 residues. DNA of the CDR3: TGCGCCAGCACAGAACAGGGGACAACTAATGAAAAACTGTTTTTT. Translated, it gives CASTEQGTTNEKLFF.

The CDR3: CASSEDSTEAFF. The CDR3 DNA sequence: TGTGCCAGCAGCGAGGACTCAACCGAAGCTTTCTTT. V gene TRBV9 combines with J gene TRBJ1-1; D is unresolved. V shed 3 bases and J shed 8 bases, with 11 bases lying between them. Germline V gene data show CDR1 as SGDLS and CDR2 as YYNGEE. The length of the CDR3 is 12 residues.

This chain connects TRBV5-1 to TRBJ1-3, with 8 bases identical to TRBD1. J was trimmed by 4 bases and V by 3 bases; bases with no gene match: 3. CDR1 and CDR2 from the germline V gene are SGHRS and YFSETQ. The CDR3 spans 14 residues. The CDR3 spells CASSSTGAGNTIYF. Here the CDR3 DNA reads TGCGCCAGCAGCTCGACAGGGGCCGGAAACACCATATATTTT.

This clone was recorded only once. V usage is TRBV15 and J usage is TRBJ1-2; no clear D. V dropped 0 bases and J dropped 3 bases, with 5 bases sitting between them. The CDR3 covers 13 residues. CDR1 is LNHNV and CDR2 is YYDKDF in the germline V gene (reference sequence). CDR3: CATSRDDHYGYTF. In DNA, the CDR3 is TGTGCCACCAGCAGAGATGACCACTATGGCTACACCTTC.

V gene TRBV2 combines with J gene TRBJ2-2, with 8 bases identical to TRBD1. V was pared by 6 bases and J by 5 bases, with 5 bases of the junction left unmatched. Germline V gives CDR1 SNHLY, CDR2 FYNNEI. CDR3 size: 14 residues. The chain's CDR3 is CASRDYRGTGELFF. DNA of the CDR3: TGTGCCAGCAGGGACTACAGGGGGACCGGGGAGCTGTTTTTT.

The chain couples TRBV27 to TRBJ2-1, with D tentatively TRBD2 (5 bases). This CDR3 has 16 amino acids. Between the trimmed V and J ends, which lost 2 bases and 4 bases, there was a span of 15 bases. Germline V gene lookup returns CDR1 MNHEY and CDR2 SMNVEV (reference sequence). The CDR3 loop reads CASSLGWLTGYNEQFF. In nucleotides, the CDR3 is TGTGCCAGCAGTTTAGGTTGGCTAACGGGGTACAATGAGCAGTTCTTC.

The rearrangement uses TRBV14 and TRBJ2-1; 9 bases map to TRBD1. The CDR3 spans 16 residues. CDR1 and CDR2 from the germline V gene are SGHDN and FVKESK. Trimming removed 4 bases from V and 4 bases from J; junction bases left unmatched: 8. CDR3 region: CASSRAGTGRYNEQFF. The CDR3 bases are TGTGCCAGCAGCCGCGCTGGGACAGGGAGATACAATGAGCAGTTCTTC. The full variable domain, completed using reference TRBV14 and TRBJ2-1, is EAGVTQFPSHSVIEKGQTVTLRCDPISGHDNLYWYRRVMGKEIKFLLHFVKESKQDESGMPNNRFLAERTGGTYSTLKVQPAELEDSGVYFCASSRAGTGRYNEQFFGPGTRLTVL.

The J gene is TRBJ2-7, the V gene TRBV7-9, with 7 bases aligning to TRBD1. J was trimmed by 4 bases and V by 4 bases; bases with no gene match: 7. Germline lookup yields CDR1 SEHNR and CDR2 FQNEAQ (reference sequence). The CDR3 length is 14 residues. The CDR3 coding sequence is TGTGCCAGCAGCTCCCGACAGGGTCGTTACGAGCAGTACTTC. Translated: CASSSRQGRYEQYF. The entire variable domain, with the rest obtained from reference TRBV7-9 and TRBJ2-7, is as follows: DTGVSQNPRHKITKRGQNVTFRCDPISEHNRLYWYRQTLGQGPEFLTYFQNEAQLEKSRLLSDRFSAERPKGSFSTLEIQRTEQGDSAMYLCASSSRQGRYEQYFGPGTRLTVT.

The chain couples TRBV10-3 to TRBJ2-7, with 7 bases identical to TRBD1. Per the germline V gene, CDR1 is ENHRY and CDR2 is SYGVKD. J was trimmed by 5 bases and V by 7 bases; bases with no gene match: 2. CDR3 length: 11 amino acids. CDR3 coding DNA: TGTGCCATCACCAGGGGGAACGAGCAGTACTTC. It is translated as CAITRGNEQYF.

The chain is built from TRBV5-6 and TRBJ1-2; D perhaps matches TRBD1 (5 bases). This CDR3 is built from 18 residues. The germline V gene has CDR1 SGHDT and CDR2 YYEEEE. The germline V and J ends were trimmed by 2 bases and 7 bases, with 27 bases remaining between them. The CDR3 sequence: CASSLPGQSPPIIGGYTF. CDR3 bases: TGTGCCAGCAGCTTACCGGGGCAGTCTCCCCCTATTATCGGTGGCTACACCTTC.

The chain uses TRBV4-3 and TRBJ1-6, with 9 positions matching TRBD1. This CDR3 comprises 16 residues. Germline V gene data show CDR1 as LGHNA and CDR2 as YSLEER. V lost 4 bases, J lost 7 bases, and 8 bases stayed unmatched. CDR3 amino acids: CASSRGLGQGNSPLHF. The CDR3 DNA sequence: TGCGCCAGCAGCCGAGGCCTGGGACAGGGAAATTCACCCCTCCACTTT.

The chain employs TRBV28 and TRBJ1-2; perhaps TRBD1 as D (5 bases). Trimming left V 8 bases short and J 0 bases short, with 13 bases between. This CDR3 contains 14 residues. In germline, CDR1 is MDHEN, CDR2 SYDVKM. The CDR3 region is CASEGREANYGYTF. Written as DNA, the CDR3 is TGTGCCAGCGAGGGACGGGAAGCTAACTATGGCTACACCTTC.

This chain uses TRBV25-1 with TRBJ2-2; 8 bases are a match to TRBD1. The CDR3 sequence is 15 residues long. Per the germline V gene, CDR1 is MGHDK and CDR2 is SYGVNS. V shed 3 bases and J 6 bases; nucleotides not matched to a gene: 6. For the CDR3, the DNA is TGTGCCAGCAGTGACGGACAGGGTGGACCCGGGGAGCTGTTTTTT. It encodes CASSDGQGGPGELFF.

In DNA, the CDR3 is TGTGCCAGCAGCGGCGACAGCTATGGCTACACCTTC. Its translation: CASSGDSYGYTF. V and J are TRBV27 and TRBJ1-2; TRBD1 might be the D (5 bases). CDR1 is MNHEY and CDR2 is SMNVEV in the germline V gene (reference sequence). Trimming removed 6 bases from V and 4 bases from J, with 9 bases in between. CDR3 size: 12 residues.

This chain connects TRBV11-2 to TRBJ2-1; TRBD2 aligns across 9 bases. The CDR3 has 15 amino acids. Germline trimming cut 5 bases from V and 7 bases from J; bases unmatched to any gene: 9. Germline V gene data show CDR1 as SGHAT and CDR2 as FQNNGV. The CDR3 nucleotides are TGTGCCAGCAGCCTCCGACTAGCGGAAGGGAATGAGCAGTTCTTC. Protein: CASSLRLAEGNEQFF.